This TCR beta chain was observed in a study of T cell responses to AZD1222 COVID-19 vaccine. Study outcomes and limitations: Clonal diversity was possibly underestimated; the donors were predominantly white British and more often female.

There are 14 residues in the CDR3. Germline V gene lookup returns CDR1 MNHEY and CDR2 SVGAGI. The V gene lost 7 bases and the J gene lost 5 bases, with 15 bases spanning the gap. Clones were read by immunoSEQ multiplex PCR, and TCRdb kept only the in-frame ones, dropping some. The data show around 200,000 clones, with 85% to 95% seen just once and around 1.6% held by the top ten. Regarding this clone: Its antigen is still unknown.

The receptor comes from an adult who received the AZD1222 COVID-19 vaccine. V and J are TRBV6-5 and TRBJ2-1; a weak D match, TRBD1 (6 bases). Source: peripheral blood, taken 28 days after the second AZD1222 dose. CDR3 DNA sequence: TGTGCCAGCAAGAGATACCGGGACAACAATGAGCAGTTCTTC. Protein: CASKRYRDNNEQFF.